These T cell receptor beta chains were read from a single sample in a study of T cells in Graves' hyperthyroidism and ophthalmopathy. Using its own MiXCR run on the multiplex PCR reads, TCRdb lists one record per CDR3 protein. The sample lists under 700,000 distinct CDR3 sequences; over 15% were seen once. Sequenced material: blood. The receptors here all came from a woman between 18 and 29 years old with Graves' hyperthyroidism. CDR3s include the opening cysteine and the closing phenylalanine or tryptophan. Each record gives: V gene, J gene, clone size, D gene, CDR3 DNA, CDR3 protein. The D gene is left open where the match is weak. Only some rows state a clone size, as once, few, many or a class for expanded clones.

v_call: TRBV20-1; j_call: TRBJ2-7; clone_size: many; d_call: -; cdr3_nt: TGCAGTGCTAGAGTCGAGGGCTACGAGCAGTACTTC; cdr3_aa: CSARVEGYEQYF
v_call: TRBV19; j_call: TRBJ2-3; clone_size: few; d_call: -; cdr3_nt: TGTGCCAGTAGCGACAATCCGGGGGATACGCAGTATTTT; cdr3_aa: CASSDNPGDTQYF
v_call: TRBV9; j_call: TRBJ2-7; clone_size: few; d_call: -; cdr3_nt: TGTGCCAGCAGCGCTCAGCCCGACAGTTACGAGCAGTACTTC; cdr3_aa: CASSAQPDSYEQYF
v_call: TRBV3-1; j_call: TRBJ2-7; clone_size: many; d_call: -; cdr3_nt: TGTGCCAGCAGTCGCTCCCTCTTACGCTACGAGCAGTACTTC; cdr3_aa: CASSRSLLRYEQYF
v_call: TRBV6-1; j_call: TRBJ2-1; clone_size: -; d_call: -; cdr3_nt: TGTGCCAGCTGGCCAGGACACAATGAGCAGTTCTTC; cdr3_aa: CASWPGHNEQFF
v_call: TRBV28; j_call: TRBJ2-2; clone_size: -; d_call: TRBD1; cdr3_nt: TGTGCCAGCAGTTTTGAGACAGGGGCGGCCGGGGAGCTGTTTTTT; cdr3_aa: CASSFETGAAGELFF
v_call: TRBV7-2; j_call: TRBJ2-1; clone_size: -; d_call: TRBD2; cdr3_nt: TGTGCCAGCAGTTGGGGTGCGGGGGTCGGTGAGCAGTTCTTC; cdr3_aa: CASSWGAGVGEQFF
v_call: TRBV7-8; j_call: TRBJ2-7; clone_size: many; d_call: TRBD2; cdr3_nt: TGTGCCAGCAGCTTACGGCTAGCGGGAGCATACGAGCAGTACTTC; cdr3_aa: CASSLRLAGAYEQYF
v_call: TRBV4-3; j_call: TRBJ2-7; clone_size: many; d_call: -; cdr3_nt: TGCGCCAGCAGCCAAGAAGCGGTAAACTACGAGCAGTACTTC; cdr3_aa: CASSQEAVNYEQYF
v_call: TRBV6-1; j_call: TRBJ1-1; clone_size: -; d_call: -; cdr3_nt: TGTGCCAGCAGTCGCGGGGGACAGAACACTGAAGCTTTCTTT; cdr3_aa: CASSRGGQNTEAFF
v_call: TRBV9; j_call: TRBJ2-3; clone_size: -; d_call: TRBD2; cdr3_nt: TGTGCCAGCAGCGTATGGGGCGGGGGGGCGACAGATACGCAGTATTTT; cdr3_aa: CASSVWGGGATDTQYF
v_call: TRBV6-2/TRBV6-3; j_call: TRBJ1-5; clone_size: few; d_call: TRBD1; cdr3_nt: TGTGCCAGAAAAGACGGGACAGGGAGACAGCCCCAGCATTTT; cdr3_aa: CARKDGTGRQPQHF
v_call: TRBV7-2; j_call: TRBJ2-7; clone_size: many; d_call: -; cdr3_nt: TGTGCCAGCAGCGACCCGGGACGCTCTAGGTACGAGCAGTACTTC; cdr3_aa: CASSDPGRSRYEQYF
v_call: TRBV7-7; j_call: TRBJ1-2; clone_size: many; d_call: -; cdr3_nt: TGTGCTAGCAGCGATGGATTGTTCCTTGGCTACACCTTC; cdr3_aa: CASSDGLFLGYTF
v_call: TRBV20-1; j_call: TRBJ2-7; clone_size: many; d_call: TRBD1; cdr3_nt: TGCAGTGCTCTCCTGGGACAGGGGTACGAGCAGTACTTC; cdr3_aa: CSALLGQGYEQYF
v_call: TRBV7-2; j_call: TRBJ2-5; clone_size: few; d_call: -; cdr3_nt: TGTGCCAGCAGCTTAGGCCCAAGGACAGCGAAAGAGACCCAGTACTTC; cdr3_aa: CASSLGPRTAKETQYF
v_call: TRBV20-1; j_call: TRBJ2-5; clone_size: many; d_call: TRBD2; cdr3_nt: TGCAGTGCTAGAGGCCCAGCGGGAGGGCCGGGGGAGACCCAGTACTTC; cdr3_aa: CSARGPAGGPGETQYF
v_call: TRBV29-1; j_call: TRBJ1-1; clone_size: -; d_call: -; cdr3_nt: TGCAGCGTTGGTTATGAAGCTTTCTTT; cdr3_aa: CSVGYEAFF
v_call: TRBV9; j_call: TRBJ1-1; clone_size: -; d_call: -; cdr3_nt: TGTGCCAGCAGCCCTTCAGGGAAGGAAGCTTTCTTT; cdr3_aa: CASSPSGKEAFF
v_call: TRBV7-2; j_call: TRBJ1-2; clone_size: -; d_call: TRBD1; cdr3_nt: TGTGCCAGCACCTGGGGACAGGGTGGGGGCTACACCTTC; cdr3_aa: CASTWGQGGGYTF
v_call: TRBV29-1; j_call: TRBJ1-2; clone_size: -; d_call: -; cdr3_nt: TGCAGCGTTGACGGGGGCCGGTATGGCTACACCTTC; cdr3_aa: CSVDGGRYGYTF
v_call: TRBV6-1; j_call: TRBJ2-3; clone_size: many; d_call: TRBD2; cdr3_nt: TGTGCCAGCAGCGGGGGGGCTCGTAGAGATACGCAGTATTTT; cdr3_aa: CASSGGARRDTQYF
v_call: TRBV7-2; j_call: TRBJ2-2; clone_size: -; d_call: -; cdr3_nt: TGTGCCAGCAGGAGGCGGCTAGCGAACACCGGGGAGCTGTTTTTT; cdr3_aa: CASRRRLANTGELFF
v_call: TRBV12-5; j_call: TRBJ1-1; clone_size: -; d_call: TRBD1; cdr3_nt: TGTGCTAGTGGTTTGGGGACAGGGTTGGTCTCTGAAGCTTTCTTT; cdr3_aa: CASGLGTGLVSEAFF
v_call: TRBV20-1; j_call: TRBJ1-2; clone_size: few; d_call: -; cdr3_nt: TGCAGTGCGGGGGGCACTACGTTTGGGGGCTATGGCTACACCTTC; cdr3_aa: CSAGGTTFGGYGYTF
v_call: TRBV11-3; j_call: TRBJ2-7; clone_size: many; d_call: -; cdr3_nt: TGTGCCAGCAGCTTGGGGACTTACGAGCAGTACTTC; cdr3_aa: CASSLGTYEQYF
v_call: TRBV15; j_call: TRBJ1-4; clone_size: few; d_call: -; cdr3_nt: TGTGCCACCAGCAAAAGACAGCCTAATGAAAAACTGTTTTTT; cdr3_aa: CATSKRQPNEKLFF
v_call: TRBV7-9; j_call: TRBJ2-5; clone_size: few; d_call: TRBD2; cdr3_nt: TGTGCCAGCAGCTTAGCGCGGGGGGGACAGTACTTC; cdr3_aa: CASSLARGGQYF
v_call: TRBV20-1; j_call: TRBJ1-1; clone_size: many; d_call: -; cdr3_nt: TGCAGTGCTAGAGAATCAGCGTCGAACACTGAAGCTTTCTTT; cdr3_aa: CSARESASNTEAFF
v_call: TRBV6-1; j_call: TRBJ2-1; clone_size: -; d_call: -; cdr3_nt: TGTGCCAGCCGCCTCTCTCCTAACAATGAGCAGTTCTTC; cdr3_aa: CASRLSPNNEQFF
v_call: TRBV28; j_call: TRBJ2-1; clone_size: few; d_call: -; cdr3_nt: TGTGCCAGCAGTTTATACACCCAGCCCTACAATGAGCAGTTCTTC; cdr3_aa: CASSLYTQPYNEQFF
v_call: TRBV5-1; j_call: TRBJ1-2; clone_size: -; d_call: -; cdr3_nt: TGTGCCAGCAGCCTCCCCGGGACAAACTATGGCTACACCTTC; cdr3_aa: CASSLPGTNYGYTF
v_call: TRBV7-9; j_call: TRBJ2-3; clone_size: -; d_call: TRBD1; cdr3_nt: TGTGCCAGCAGCTTAGAGGGGACAGGGTCAGGGGGTGATACGCAGTATTTT; cdr3_aa: CASSLEGTGSGGDTQYF
v_call: TRBV28; j_call: TRBJ2-7; clone_size: many; d_call: -; cdr3_nt: TGTGCCAGCATCGGAGGGGGCGTCTACGAGCAGTACTTC; cdr3_aa: CASIGGGVYEQYF
v_call: TRBV7-9; j_call: TRBJ2-7; clone_size: many; d_call: TRBD1; cdr3_nt: TGTGCCAGCAGCTTATCGGCCGGGACAGGGGGGACCTACGAGCAGTACTTC; cdr3_aa: CASSLSAGTGGTYEQYF
v_call: TRBV5-6; j_call: TRBJ2-5; clone_size: many; d_call: -; cdr3_nt: TGTGCCAGCAGCTCCAACCCTCCGACGGCCCAAGAGACCCAGTACTTC; cdr3_aa: CASSSNPPTAQETQYF
v_call: TRBV11-3; j_call: TRBJ2-6; clone_size: -; d_call: TRBD1; cdr3_nt: TGTGCCAGCAGCTTACGCTGGACAGGGGGGATCTCTGGGGCCAACGTCCTGACTTTC; cdr3_aa: CASSLRWTGGISGANVLTF